This T cell receptor (beta chain) was sequenced for a study of OX40 agonist ivuxolimab in advanced cancers. Study details: Patients were treated with intravenous ivuxolimab, dosed at 0.01 to 10 mg/kg and infused every 2 weeks. Study-level points and caveats: More expanded clones were found, on average, in CD8+ than in CD4+ T cells.

Repertoires were generated with immunoSEQ multiplex PCR, while TCRdb's copy carries only in-frame clones and drops some. The table lists about 60,000 clones, approximately 80% of them singletons, with approximately 0.63% in the top ten. V shed 0 bases, J shed 8 bases, and the junction held 3 bases outside the gene matches. The CDR3 runs to 13 residues. Germline CDR1 and CDR2: SGHNT and YYREEE (reference sequence). With respect to this clone: Its antigen remains unidentified.

This TCR was recovered from an adult with an advanced solid tumor such as melanoma, head and neck, liver or kidney cancer. This sample comprised CD4+ or CD8+ T cells sorted from blood, obtained in a trial of the OX40 agonist ivuxolimab. The genes are TRBV5-4 and TRBJ1-2; 8 bases line up with TRBD1. CDR3 sequence: CASSLGTGPGYTF. As DNA, the CDR3 is TGTGCCAGCAGCTTGGGGACAGGGCCCGGCTACACCTTC.